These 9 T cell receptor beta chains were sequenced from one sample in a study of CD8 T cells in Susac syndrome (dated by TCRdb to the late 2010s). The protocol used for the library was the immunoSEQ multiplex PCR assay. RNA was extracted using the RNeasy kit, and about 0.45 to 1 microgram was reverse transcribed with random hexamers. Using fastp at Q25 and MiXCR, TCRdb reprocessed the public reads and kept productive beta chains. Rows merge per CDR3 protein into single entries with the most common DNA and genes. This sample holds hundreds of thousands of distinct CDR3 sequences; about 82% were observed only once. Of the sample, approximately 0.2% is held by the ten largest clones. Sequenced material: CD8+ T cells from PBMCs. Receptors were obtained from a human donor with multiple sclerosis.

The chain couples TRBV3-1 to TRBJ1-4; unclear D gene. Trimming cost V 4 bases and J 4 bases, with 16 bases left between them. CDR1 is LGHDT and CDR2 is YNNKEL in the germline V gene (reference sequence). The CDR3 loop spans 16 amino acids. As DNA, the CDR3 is TGTGCCAGCAGCCCGCACGGGGTCGCCGGTAATGAAAAACTGTTTTTT. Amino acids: CASSPHGVAGNEKLFF.

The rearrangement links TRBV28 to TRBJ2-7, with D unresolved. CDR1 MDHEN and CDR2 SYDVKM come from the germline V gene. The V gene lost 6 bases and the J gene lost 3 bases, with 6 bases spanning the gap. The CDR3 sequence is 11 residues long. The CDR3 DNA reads TGTGCCAGCAGACTAAGCTACGAGCAGTACTTC. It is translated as CASRLSYEQYF.

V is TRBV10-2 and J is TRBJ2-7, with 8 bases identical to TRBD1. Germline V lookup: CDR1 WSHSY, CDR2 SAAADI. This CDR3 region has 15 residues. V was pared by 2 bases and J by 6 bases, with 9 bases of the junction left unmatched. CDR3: CASSEATGGLAEQYF. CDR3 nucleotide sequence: TGCGCCAGCAGTGAGGCTACAGGGGGATTGGCCGAGCAGTACTTC.

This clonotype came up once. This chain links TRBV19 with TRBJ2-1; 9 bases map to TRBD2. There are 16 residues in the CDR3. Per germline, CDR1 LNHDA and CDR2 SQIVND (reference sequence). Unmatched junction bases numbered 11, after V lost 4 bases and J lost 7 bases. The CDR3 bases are TGTGCCAGTAGTACTTATAGCGGGAGAGATGAGAATGAGCAGTTCTTC. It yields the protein CASSTYSGRDENEQFF.

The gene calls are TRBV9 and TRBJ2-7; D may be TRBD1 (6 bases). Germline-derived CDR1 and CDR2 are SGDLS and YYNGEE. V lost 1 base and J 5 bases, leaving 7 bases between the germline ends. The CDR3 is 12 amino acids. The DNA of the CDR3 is TGTGCCAGCAGCGTACGACAGGACGAGCAGTACTTC. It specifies CASSVRQDEQYF.

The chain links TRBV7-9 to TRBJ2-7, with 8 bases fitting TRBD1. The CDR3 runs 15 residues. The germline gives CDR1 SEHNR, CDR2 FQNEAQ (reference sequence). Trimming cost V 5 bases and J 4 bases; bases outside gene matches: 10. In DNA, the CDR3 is TGTGCCAGCAGCCCAGGGGGCGCGGGTCCTTACGAGCAGTACTTC. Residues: CASSPGGAGPYEQYF.

The CDR3 here is CATNRDRRTYEQYF. The DNA of the CDR3 is TGTGCCACGAACCGGGACAGGAGAACCTACGAGCAGTACTTC. V is TRBV2 and J is TRBJ2-7; 8 nucleotides agree with TRBD1. Trimming cost V 10 bases and J 2 bases; bases outside gene matches: 10. The germline CDR1 and CDR2 sequences are SNHLY and FYNNEI. CDR3 length equals 14 residues.

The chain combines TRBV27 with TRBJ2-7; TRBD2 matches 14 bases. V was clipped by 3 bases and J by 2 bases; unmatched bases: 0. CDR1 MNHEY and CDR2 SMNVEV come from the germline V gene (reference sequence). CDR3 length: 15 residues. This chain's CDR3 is CASSLTSGRAYEQYF. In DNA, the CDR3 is TGTGCCAGCAGTTTGACTAGCGGGAGGGCCTACGAGCAGTACTTC.

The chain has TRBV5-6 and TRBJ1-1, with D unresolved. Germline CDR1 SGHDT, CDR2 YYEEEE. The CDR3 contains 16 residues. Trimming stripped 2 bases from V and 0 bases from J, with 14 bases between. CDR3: CASSLYQSIMNTEAFF. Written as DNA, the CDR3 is TGTGCCAGCAGCTTATATCAGTCGATCATGAACACTGAAGCTTTCTTT.